Listed below are T cell receptor beta chains from one sample, sequenced in a study of blood T cell repertoires in COVID-19. Sequenced by immunoSEQ multiplex PCR; TCRdb stores in-frame clones only, minus some. The sample contains around 360,000 clones, about 90% of which appear only once. The sequencing input was PBMCs or T cells enriched from blood (not recorded which). These TCRs come from a woman aged 25 to 39 who had recovered from COVID-19. The CDR3 runs from the conserved cysteine through the conserved F or W. The order of the fields is J gene, V gene, D gene, clone size, CDR3 protein, CDR3 DNA. D genes are given only for firm matches. The size field is filled for only some rows; it gives once, few, many or a size class.

j_call: TRBJ1-2
v_call: TRBV11-2
d_call: -
clone_size: -
cdr3_aa: CASSSAGEGYGYTF
cdr3_nt: TGTGCCAGCAGTTCAGCTGGGGAGGGCTATGGCTACACCTTC

j_call: TRBJ2-1
v_call: TRBV6-5
d_call: -
clone_size: -
cdr3_aa: CASGRVEQFF
cdr3_nt: TGTGCCAGCGGTCGGGTTGAGCAGTTCTTC

j_call: TRBJ1-1
v_call: TRBV9
d_call: -
clone_size: -
cdr3_aa: CASSVVGVESTEAFF
cdr3_nt: TGTGCCAGCAGCGTAGTCGGGGTTGAGAGCACTGAAGCTTTCTTT

j_call: TRBJ1-5
v_call: TRBV9
d_call: -
clone_size: -
cdr3_aa: CASSVDIAGQPQHF
cdr3_nt: TGTGCCAGCAGCGTAGATATCGCGGGGCAGCCCCAGCATTTT

j_call: TRBJ1-1
v_call: TRBV10-3
d_call: TRBD1
clone_size: -
cdr3_aa: CAISDLDRGNTEAFF
cdr3_nt: TGTGCCATCAGTGATTTGGACAGGGGAAACACTGAAGCTTTCTTT

j_call: TRBJ2-3
v_call: TRBV10-1
d_call: TRBD2
clone_size: -
cdr3_aa: CASSESGLAGGRTDTQYF
cdr3_nt: TGCGCCAGCAGTGAGTCGGGACTAGCGGGGGGCCGCACAGATACGCAGTATTTT

j_call: TRBJ2-7
v_call: TRBV11-2
d_call: TRBD1
clone_size: -
cdr3_aa: CASSLDRDYEQYF
cdr3_nt: TGTGCCAGCAGCCTCGACAGGGACTACGAGCAGTACTTC

j_call: TRBJ1-2
v_call: TRBV7-9
d_call: -
clone_size: -
cdr3_aa: CASSFGQNYGYTF
cdr3_nt: TGTGCCAGCAGCTTTGGACAGAACTATGGCTACACCTTC

j_call: TRBJ2-1
v_call: TRBV28
d_call: TRBD2
clone_size: -
cdr3_aa: CASSFPSGTRGYNEQFF
cdr3_nt: TGTGCCAGCAGTTTTCCCTCCGGGACTAGAGGGTACAATGAGCAGTTCTTC

j_call: TRBJ2-7
v_call: TRBV6-5
d_call: -
clone_size: -
cdr3_aa: CASSGTLGTYEQYF
cdr3_nt: TGTGCCAGCAGCGGGACACTAGGGACCTACGAGCAGTACTTC

j_call: TRBJ1-5
v_call: TRBV21-1
d_call: -
clone_size: -
cdr3_aa: CASSKSDSRTNQPQHF
cdr3_nt: TGTGCCAGCAGCAAATCGGACAGTAGGACCAATCAGCCCCAGCATTTT

j_call: TRBJ1-6
v_call: TRBV15
d_call: -
clone_size: -
cdr3_aa: CATSRVSRGSSYNSPLHF
cdr3_nt: TGTGCCACCAGCAGAGTCTCTCGGGGGAGCTCCTATAATTCACCCCTCCACTTT

j_call: TRBJ1-6
v_call: TRBV2
d_call: -
clone_size: -
cdr3_aa: CASSEARTENSPLHF
cdr3_nt: TGTGCCAGCAGTGAAGCTCGGACAGAAAATTCACCCCTCCACTTT

j_call: TRBJ1-5
v_call: TRBV7-2
d_call: TRBD1
clone_size: -
cdr3_aa: CASSLTGVNQPQHF
cdr3_nt: TGTGCCAGCAGTTTGACAGGGGTGAATCAGCCCCAGCATTTT

j_call: TRBJ2-1
v_call: TRBV5-5
d_call: TRBD2
clone_size: -
cdr3_aa: CASRELAGGPYNEQFF
cdr3_nt: TGTGCCAGCAGAGAGCTAGCGGGAGGTCCCTACAATGAGCAGTTCTTC

j_call: TRBJ1-4
v_call: TRBV5-4
d_call: TRBD1
clone_size: -
cdr3_aa: CASSSTGTGHEKLFF
cdr3_nt: TGTGCCAGCAGCTCGACCGGGACAGGGCATGAAAAACTGTTTTTT

j_call: TRBJ2-7
v_call: TRBV3-1/TRBV3-2
d_call: -
clone_size: -
cdr3_aa: CASSPYSYEQYF
cdr3_nt: TGTGCCAGCAGCCCCTACTCCTACGAGCAGTACTTC

j_call: TRBJ1-5
v_call: TRBV12-5
d_call: -
clone_size: -
cdr3_aa: CASGLWVGAPQHF
cdr3_nt: TGTGCTAGTGGTTTATGGGTTGGGGCGCCCCAGCATTTT

j_call: TRBJ2-6
v_call: TRBV5-1
d_call: TRBD1
clone_size: once
cdr3_aa: CASSLVSGTGSSGANVLTF
cdr3_nt: TGCGCCAGCAGCTTGGTTTCCGGGACAGGCAGCTCTGGGGCCAACGTCCTGACTTTC

j_call: TRBJ2-1
v_call: TRBV5-1
d_call: TRBD2
clone_size: -
cdr3_aa: CASRIGLADNEQFF
cdr3_nt: TGCGCCAGCAGGATCGGACTAGCTGACAATGAGCAGTTCTTC

j_call: TRBJ1-1
v_call: TRBV11-3
d_call: -
clone_size: -
cdr3_aa: CASSSCRVGRTCTEAFF
cdr3_nt: TGTGCCAGCAGCTCGTGCAGGGTGGGGAGGACTTGCACTGAAGCTTTCTTT

j_call: TRBJ2-3
v_call: TRBV30
d_call: -
clone_size: -
cdr3_aa: CAWSVESRTQYF
cdr3_nt: TGTGCCTGGAGTGTTGAGTCGCGTACGCAGTATTTT

j_call: TRBJ2-1
v_call: TRBV28
d_call: -
clone_size: -
cdr3_aa: CASRQKQGANEQFF
cdr3_nt: TGTGCCAGCAGGCAAAAACAGGGAGCCAATGAGCAGTTCTTC

j_call: TRBJ1-1
v_call: TRBV4-1
d_call: TRBD1
clone_size: -
cdr3_aa: CASSQLRGQGDTEAFF
cdr3_nt: TGCGCCAGCAGTCAACTTCGGGGACAGGGTGACACTGAAGCTTTCTTT

j_call: TRBJ1-1
v_call: TRBV29-1
d_call: -
clone_size: -
cdr3_aa: CSVEVAGLNTEAFF
cdr3_nt: TGCAGCGTTGAAGTGGCGGGGTTGAACACTGAAGCTTTCTTT

j_call: TRBJ2-3
v_call: TRBV15
d_call: -
clone_size: -
cdr3_aa: CATSRDRSLTDTQYF
cdr3_nt: TGTGCCACCAGCAGAGATCGTAGCCTGACAGATACGCAGTATTTT

j_call: TRBJ2-7
v_call: TRBV3-1/TRBV3-2
d_call: TRBD1
clone_size: -
cdr3_aa: CASSQRDRSYEQYF
cdr3_nt: TGTGCCAGCAGCCAAAGGGACAGATCCTACGAGCAGTACTTC

j_call: TRBJ1-5
v_call: TRBV19
d_call: -
clone_size: -
cdr3_aa: CASSLGEHGKPQHF
cdr3_nt: TGTGCCAGTAGTCTCGGGGAGCACGGAAAGCCCCAGCATTTT

j_call: TRBJ2-7
v_call: TRBV11-2
d_call: -
clone_size: -
cdr3_aa: CASSLGGSYEQYF
cdr3_nt: TGTGCCAGCAGCCTAGGAGGGTCCTACGAGCAGTACTTC

j_call: TRBJ2-1
v_call: TRBV9
d_call: TRBD2
clone_size: -
cdr3_aa: CASSVGLLSGAYNEQFF
cdr3_nt: TGTGCCAGCAGCGTAGGTCTCTTAAGCGGGGCCTACAATGAGCAGTTCTTC

j_call: TRBJ2-3
v_call: TRBV7-2
d_call: TRBD2
clone_size: few
cdr3_aa: CASRRLAGGQQDTQYF
cdr3_nt: TGTGCCAGCAGAAGACTAGCGGGGGGGCAACAAGATACGCAGTATTTT

j_call: TRBJ1-2
v_call: TRBV6-5
d_call: -
clone_size: few
cdr3_aa: CASSYRDAGAYGYTF
cdr3_nt: TGTGCCAGCAGTTACAGGGACGCAGGGGCCTATGGCTACACCTTC

j_call: TRBJ1-6
v_call: TRBV2
d_call: -
clone_size: -
cdr3_aa: CASVGVGNSPLHF
cdr3_nt: TGTGCCAGCGTCGGTGTCGGGAATTCACCCCTCCACTTT

j_call: TRBJ1-1
v_call: TRBV6-5
d_call: -
clone_size: -
cdr3_aa: CASSHSTGMNTEAFF
cdr3_nt: TGTGCCAGCAGTCACTCGACAGGAATGAACACTGAAGCTTTCTTT

j_call: TRBJ2-5
v_call: TRBV9
d_call: -
clone_size: -
cdr3_aa: CASSPKGSLTQYF
cdr3_nt: TGTGCCAGCAGCCCCAAGGGGTCCTTGACCCAGTACTTC

j_call: TRBJ2-1
v_call: TRBV7-2
d_call: -
clone_size: -
cdr3_aa: CASSRTTYNEQFF
cdr3_nt: TGTGCCAGCAGCCGGACTACCTACAATGAGCAGTTCTTC

j_call: TRBJ2-3
v_call: TRBV5-8
d_call: TRBD2
clone_size: -
cdr3_aa: CASSDSGGGRTQYF
cdr3_nt: TGTGCCAGCAGCGATAGCGGGGGAGGGCGGACGCAGTATTTT

j_call: TRBJ2-7
v_call: TRBV5-1
d_call: -
clone_size: -
cdr3_aa: CASSWDISYEQYF
cdr3_nt: TGCGCCAGCAGTTGGGACATCTCCTACGAGCAGTACTTC

j_call: TRBJ1-5
v_call: TRBV28
d_call: TRBD1
clone_size: -
cdr3_aa: CASSPPGQGPQPQHF
cdr3_nt: TGTGCCAGCAGTCCCCCGGGACAGGGGCCTCAGCCCCAGCATTTT

j_call: TRBJ2-3
v_call: TRBV12-3/TRBV12-4
d_call: -
clone_size: -
cdr3_aa: CASRVAGTDTQYF
cdr3_nt: TGTGCCAGCAGGGTAGCGGGCACAGATACGCAGTATTTT

j_call: TRBJ2-7
v_call: TRBV11-2
d_call: -
clone_size: -
cdr3_aa: CASSLFSNYEQYF
cdr3_nt: TGTGCCAGCAGCTTATTTTCAAACTACGAGCAGTACTTC

j_call: TRBJ2-1
v_call: TRBV5-5
d_call: -
clone_size: -
cdr3_aa: CASSLVLASDYNEQFF
cdr3_nt: TGTGCCAGCAGCTTGGTTCTGGCTAGCGATTACAATGAGCAGTTCTTC

j_call: TRBJ2-3
v_call: TRBV6-5
d_call: TRBD2
clone_size: -
cdr3_aa: CASSLSGSGSDTQYF
cdr3_nt: TGTGCCAGCAGTTTGAGCGGGAGTGGGTCAGATACGCAGTATTTT

j_call: TRBJ1-6
v_call: TRBV9
d_call: TRBD1
clone_size: -
cdr3_aa: CASSDTGGGGNSPLHF
cdr3_nt: TGTGCCAGCAGCGATACAGGGGGAGGGGGCAATTCACCCCTCCACTTT

j_call: TRBJ2-7
v_call: TRBV7-9
d_call: -
clone_size: once
cdr3_aa: CASSSDSPYEQYF
cdr3_nt: TGTGCCAGCAGCTCGGACTCACCCTACGAGCAGTACTTC

j_call: TRBJ2-3
v_call: TRBV5-5
d_call: -
clone_size: -
cdr3_aa: CASSWGAARATDTQYF
cdr3_nt: TGTGCCAGCAGCTGGGGAGCGGCGCGGGCTACAGATACGCAGTATTTT

j_call: TRBJ1-5
v_call: TRBV28
d_call: -
clone_size: once
cdr3_aa: CASNPLGQPNQPQHF
cdr3_nt: TGTGCCAGCAACCCCCTTGGGCAGCCGAATCAGCCCCAGCATTTT

j_call: TRBJ1-5
v_call: TRBV19
d_call: -
clone_size: -
cdr3_aa: CASSPQELQPQHF
cdr3_nt: TGTGCCAGTAGTCCACAGGAACTACAGCCCCAGCATTTT

j_call: TRBJ1-1
v_call: TRBV27
d_call: -
clone_size: -
cdr3_aa: CASSSGQYPGRAFF
cdr3_nt: TGTGCCAGCAGTTCGGGACAATACCCTGGACGAGCTTTCTTT

j_call: TRBJ2-7
v_call: TRBV4-1
d_call: TRBD1
clone_size: -
cdr3_aa: CASSPDPGTGGYEQYF
cdr3_nt: TGCGCCAGCAGCCCCGACCCGGGGACAGGGGGCTACGAGCAGTACTTC

j_call: TRBJ2-5
v_call: TRBV15
d_call: -
clone_size: once
cdr3_aa: CATSRAEETQYF
cdr3_nt: TGTGCCACCAGCAGAGCTGAAGAGACCCAGTACTTC

j_call: TRBJ2-1
v_call: TRBV10-1
d_call: -
clone_size: -
cdr3_aa: CASSEQGLSYNEQFF
cdr3_nt: TGCGCCAGCAGTGAGCAAGGACTCTCCTACAATGAGCAGTTCTTC

j_call: TRBJ2-2
v_call: TRBV21-1
d_call: -
clone_size: -
cdr3_aa: CAPPEASYSTGELFF
cdr3_nt: TGTGCCCCCCCCGAAGCCTCCTACTCGACCGGGGAGCTGTTTTTT

j_call: TRBJ1-2
v_call: TRBV30
d_call: -
clone_size: -
cdr3_aa: CAWKQDSDYGYTF
cdr3_nt: TGTGCCTGGAAGCAGGACAGCGACTATGGCTACACCTTC

j_call: TRBJ1-1
v_call: TRBV5-1
d_call: TRBD1
clone_size: -
cdr3_aa: CASSQTGTVNTEAFF
cdr3_nt: TGCGCCAGCAGCCAAACCGGGACAGTGAACACTGAAGCTTTCTTT